A single sample is the source of the 26 T cell receptor beta chains below, sequenced in a study of T cell responses to AZD1222 COVID-19 vaccine. TCRdb's table, derived via immunoSEQ multiplex PCR, lists solely in-frame clones and lacks some. The sample has around 140,000 clones; roughly 93% are singletons. The sequenced sample was peripheral blood, obtained after recovery from COVID-19. Receptor source: an adult who had recovered from COVID-19.

The gene calls are TRBV6-6 and TRBJ2-3; D is unclear. This CDR3 comprises 12 residues. Trimming cost V 2 bases and J 9 bases, with 9 bases left between them. Germline V lookup: CDR1 MNHNY, CDR2 SVGAGI (reference sequence). The CDR3 sequence is CASSYELGTQYF. For the CDR3, the DNA is TGTGCCAGCAGTTACGAATTAGGGACGCAGTATTTT.

The chain couples TRBV5-1 to TRBJ2-3, with 7 bases lining up with TRBD1. The CDR3 covers 14 residues. CDR1 and CDR2 from the germline V gene are SGHRS and YFSETQ. Losses at the gene ends were 4 bases for V and 1 base for J; bases not matched to a gene: 3. The CDR3 region is CASSPGTGTDTQYF. For the CDR3, the DNA is TGCGCCAGCAGCCCGGGGACAGGCACAGATACGCAGTATTTT. Full variable domain (missing parts from reference TRBV5-1 and TRBJ2-3): KAGVTQTPRYLIKTRGQQVTLSCSPISGHRSVSWYQQTPGQGLQFLFEYFSETQRNKGNFPGRFSGRQFSNSRSEMNVSTLELGDSALYLCASSPGTGTDTQYFGPGTRLTVL.

V and J are TRBV6-5 and TRBJ1-2, with 9 bases fitting TRBD1. Germline V gives CDR1 MNHEY, CDR2 SVGAGI. The CDR3 extends over 15 amino acids. V trimming: 5 bases; J trimming: 0 bases; junction bases outside the gene matches: 4. CDR3 sequence: CASSTYRGPNYGYTF. The CDR3 bases are TGTGCCAGCAGTACGTACAGGGGGCCTAACTATGGCTACACCTTC.

The chain uses TRBV7-2 and TRBJ2-7; 7 positions agree with TRBD1. The V gene's germline CDR1 is SGHTA and CDR2 FQGNSA. J was trimmed by 6 bases and V by 1 base; bases with no gene match: 6. This CDR3 contains 14 residues. The chain's CDR3 is CASSLETGPVEQYF. The CDR3 DNA is TGTGCCAGCAGCTTAGAGACAGGGCCTGTCGAGCAGTACTTC.

The CDR3 DNA reads TGTGCCAGCAGCCCCCCGAGGAGAGGAAGGCTCGGCACCGGGGAGCTGTTTTTT. As protein: CASSPPRRGRLGTGELFF. V is TRBV3-1 (or the pseudogene TRBV3-2) and J is TRBJ2-2; D remains unclear. V gave up 4 bases and J gave up 4 bases, with 22 bases separating them. The CDR3 loop spans 18 amino acids. Germline V CDR1 and CDR2: LGHDT, YNNKEL (reference sequence).

The chain recombines TRBV29-1 with TRBJ2-3; 7 bases map to TRBD1. Losses at the gene ends were 4 bases for V and 4 bases for J; bases not matched to a gene: 5. Germline lookup yields CDR1 SQVTM and CDR2 ANQGSEA. The CDR3 extends over 13 amino acids. CDR3 region: CSVGQGGADTQYF. The DNA of the CDR3 is TGCAGCGTTGGACAGGGTGGGGCAGATACGCAGTATTTT.

The gene calls are TRBV5-5 and TRBJ1-5, with D maybe TRBD1 (5 bases). The germline CDR1 and CDR2 sequences are SGHKS and YYEKEE (reference sequence). The germline V and J ends were trimmed by 4 bases and 4 bases, with 18 bases remaining between them. This CDR3 has 16 residues. The CDR3 spells CASSQNRRGPNQPQHF. CDR3 DNA sequence: TGTGCCAGCAGCCAAAATAGACGGGGACCAAATCAGCCCCAGCATTTT.

This chain joins TRBV7-3 and TRBJ1-1; 7 bases are shared with TRBD1. V was pared by 5 bases and J by 0 bases, with 6 bases of the junction left unmatched. Per germline, CDR1 SGHTA and CDR2 FQGTGA. The CDR3 contains 15 residues. Here the CDR3 DNA reads TGTGCCAGCAGCGTATCAGGGGGTCTGAACACTGAAGCTTTCTTT. As protein: CASSVSGGLNTEAFF.

This clone was counted a single time. The chain links TRBV7-2 to TRBJ1-1; TRBD1 matches 7 bases. The CDR3 has 15 residues. Trimming removed 1 base from V and 2 bases from J; junction bases left unmatched: 4. The germline V gene has CDR1 SGHTA and CDR2 FQGNSA. CDR3 region: CASSLGGQLNTEAFF. The CDR3 DNA follows: TGTGCCAGCAGCTTAGGGGGACAGTTAAACACTGAAGCTTTCTTT.

This chain uses TRBV10-2 with TRBJ1-2; D not certain. Germline CDR1 is WSHSY and CDR2 is SAAADI. The V end lost 6 bases, the J end lost 2 bases, and 10 bases lay between the germline ends. The CDR3 is 13 residues long. The CDR3 protein is CASSFDTNYGYTF. The CDR3 DNA reads as TGCGCCAGCAGCTTCGACACAAACTATGGCTACACCTTC.

The CDR3 here is CASSQDLGGSSYNEQFF. DNA for the CDR3: TGTGCCAGCAGCCAAGACCTGGGAGGGAGCTCCTACAATGAGCAGTTCTTC. This chain connects TRBV3-1 (or the pseudogene TRBV3-2) to TRBJ2-1; 7 bases map to TRBD2. V was pared by 0 bases and J by 0 bases, with 5 bases of the junction left unmatched. The CDR3 is 17 amino acids. Per germline, CDR1 LGHDT and CDR2 YNNKEL (reference sequence).

This clone was seen a single time. The genes are TRBV5-4 and TRBJ2-2; 8 bases map to TRBD2. This CDR3 is 16 amino acids long. Germline V gene lookup returns CDR1 SGHNT and CDR2 YYREEE (reference sequence). The J segment lost 2 bases and the V segment lost 3 bases, leaving 6 bases of the junction unmatched. The CDR3 nucleotides are TGTGCCAGCAGCTCCGACGGGGGGGCCAACACCGGGGAGCTGTTTTTT. Its translation is CASSSDGGANTGELFF.

The chain recombines TRBV10-3 with TRBJ2-7, with D maybe TRBD2 (6 bases). CDR3 size: 14 residues. Germline values: CDR1 ENHRY, CDR2 SYGVKD. V lost 7 bases and J 2 bases, leaving 15 bases between the germline ends. The CDR3 reads CAITPGRETYEQYF. DNA for the CDR3: TGTGCCATCACTCCCGGACGGGAGACCTACGAGCAGTACTTC.

The chain uses TRBV4-1 and TRBJ2-2, with 11 bases lining up with TRBD1. Germline values: CDR1 MGHRA, CDR2 YSYEKL. CDR3 length equals 15 residues. Unmatched junction bases numbered 6, after V lost 8 bases and J lost 4 bases. CDR3: CASRPGTGGTGELFF. The CDR3 DNA is TGCGCCAGCCGCCCCGGGACAGGGGGCACCGGGGAGCTGTTTTTT.

The chain couples TRBV7-9 to TRBJ1-2; D is unclear. Per germline, CDR1 SEHNR and CDR2 FQNEAQ (reference sequence). The V and J ends lost 0 bases and 4 bases respectively, with 12 bases between them. The CDR3 contains 15 residues. The CDR3 here is CASSLASKGGYGYTF. The DNA of the CDR3 is TGTGCCAGCAGCTTAGCGAGTAAGGGCGGCTATGGCTACACCTTC.

The chain links TRBV7-8 to TRBJ1-3, with 7 bases that match TRBD1. The germline CDR1 and CDR2 sequences are SGHVS and FQNEAQ. CDR3 length equals 18 residues. J lost 4 bases, V lost 5 bases, and 17 bases had no gene match. CDR3 protein: CASSLTRTGLGRGNTIYF. Here the CDR3 DNA reads TGTGCCAGCAGCCTTACCCGGACAGGCCTGGGAAGAGGAAACACCATATATTTT.

V gene TRBV7-8 combines with J gene TRBJ2-1; 13 nucleotides line up with TRBD2. CDR3 length equals 21 residues. V shed 1 base, J shed 2 bases, and the junction held 14 bases outside the gene matches. CDR1 SGHVS and CDR2 FQNEAQ come from the germline V gene. CDR3: CASSLGLAGGLMPSTYNEQFF. The CDR3 DNA reads TGTGCCAGCAGCTTAGGACTAGCGGGAGGTCTTATGCCCTCAACCTACAATGAGCAGTTCTTC.

This clone has just one count. The gene calls are TRBV4-1 and TRBJ2-3; TRBD2 matches at 13 bases. The CDR3 loop spans 18 amino acids. Germline V gene lookup returns CDR1 MGHRA and CDR2 YSYEKL. V was clipped by 2 bases and J by 4 bases; unmatched bases: 9. The CDR3 region has the DNA TGCGCCAGCAGCCAATACGGACTAGCGGGAGACCGTTCAGATACGCAGTATTTT. Protein: CASSQYGLAGDRSDTQYF.

The chain links TRBV3-1 (or the pseudogene TRBV3-2) to TRBJ1-3; maybe TRBD1 (5 bases). The germline V gene encodes CDR1 LGHDT and CDR2 YNNKEL (reference sequence). Trimming removed 1 base from V and 4 bases from J, with 11 bases in between. CDR3 length equals 15 residues. CDR3 in DNA: TGTGCCAGCAGCCAAGCAGGGACGGGGGGAAACACCATATATTTT. This translates into CASSQAGTGGNTIYF.

The V call is TRBV15, the J call TRBJ2-1; possible D gene TRBD2, 6 bases. V was shortened by 5 bases and J by 4 bases, with 12 bases between the two germline ends. Germline values: CDR1 LNHNV, CDR2 YYDKDF (reference sequence). The CDR3 length is 14 residues. For the CDR3, the DNA is TGTGCCACCAGCCAGTGGCGGGGTTACAATGAGCAGTTCTTC. Translation: CATSQWRGYNEQFF.

The chain couples TRBV6-5 to TRBJ2-7; D perhaps matches TRBD1 (5 bases). Germline-derived CDR1 and CDR2 are MNHEY and SVGAGI. Trimming took off 2 bases at V and 2 bases at J, with 10 bases between the two ends. The CDR3 has 14 residues. CDR3 region: CASSYKGLAYEQYF. Written as DNA, the CDR3 is TGTGCCAGCAGTTACAAGGGGTTAGCCTACGAGCAGTACTTC.

V usage is TRBV6-5 and J usage is TRBJ2-5; tentatively, D is TRBD1 (6 bases). V lost 2 bases and J lost 5, with 9 bases in between. Germline V gene data show CDR1 as MNHEY and CDR2 as SVGAGI. This CDR3 contains 13 residues. In nucleotides, the CDR3 is TGTGCCAGCAGTTACCAGGGGTGGGAGACCCAGTACTTC. It translates to CASSYQGWETQYF.

With respect to this clone: A junction boundary mismatches the germline segment, possibly from a read error. The gene calls are TRBV6-1 and TRBJ1-5; 7 bases line up with TRBD1. This CDR3 contains 18 residues. The germline V gene has CDR1 MNHNS and CDR2 SASEGT. The CDR3 region is CVSSENRGTAPSNQPQHF. CDR3 nucleotides: TGTGTCAGCAGTGAAAACCGAGGGACAGCACCTAGCAATCAGCCCCAGCATTTT.

The V gene is TRBV6-5, the J gene TRBJ1-2; 9 nucleotides match TRBD1. V lost 0 bases to trimming and J lost 8 bases; unmatched junction nucleotides: 1. CDR1 and CDR2 from the germline V gene are MNHEY and SVGAGI. This CDR3 has 13 amino acids. CDR3 DNA sequence: TGTGCCAGCAGTTACTCCGGACAGGGGGGCTACACCTTC. Residues: CASSYSGQGGYTF.

The chain is built from TRBV6-5 and TRBJ2-3; 9 bases match TRBD2. Germline V gene data show CDR1 as MNHEY and CDR2 as SVGAGI. V was pared by 7 bases and J by 2 bases, with 4 bases of the junction left unmatched. The CDR3 is made up of 14 amino acids. The CDR3 protein is CASILAGFTDTQYF. In DNA form, the CDR3 reads TGTGCCAGCATACTAGCGGGTTTCACAGATACGCAGTATTTT.

V is TRBV9 and J is TRBJ2-7; 13 bases are shared with TRBD2. The CDR3 contains 15 residues. The germline V gene has CDR1 SGDLS and CDR2 YYNGEE. J lost 6 bases, V lost 0 bases, and 3 bases had no gene match. CDR3 in amino acids: CASSVETSGRSEQYF. The CDR3 DNA reads TGTGCCAGCAGCGTAGAGACTAGCGGGAGGAGCGAGCAGTACTTC.